These T cell receptor beta chains were read from a single sample in a study of T cell repertoires in cytomegalovirus infection. TCRdb passed the reads through MiXCR, listing each CDR3 protein once. The profile shows some 940,000 distinct CDR3 sequences, around 29% of them singletons. These TCRs are of unknown antigen specificity. The source was cultured CD8+ T cells from PBMCs, collected from culture after CMV antigen stimulation. The receptors were gathered from a human donor in good health (CMV status not recorded). Some clones in this sample may be carry-over from other donors' samples. Both conserved end residues are part of each CDR3. Each record gives: clone size, D gene, V gene, J gene, CDR3 protein, CDR3 DNA. A D gene is named only where the DNA matches it firmly. Some rows have no size entry. The others give once, few or many, or a class for an expanded clone.

>many|TRBD1|TRBV7-8|TRBJ2-7
CASSLDAGTVYEQYF
TGTGCCAGCAGCTTAGATGCCGGGACAGTCTACGAGCAGTACTTC
>NA|TRBD2|TRBV7-6|TRBJ2-1
CASSSYPLRGGARYEQFF
TGTGCCAGCAGCTCTTACCCTCTTCGCGGGGGGGCCAGGTATGAGCAGTTCTTC
>NA|NA|TRBV28|TRBJ1-6
CASSLEGNTSLHF
TGTGCCAGCAGTTTGGAGGGTAATACGTCCCTCCACTTT
>NA|NA|TRBV2|TRBJ2-7
CASIHLTDYEQYF
TGTGCCAGCATCCACTTGACAGACTACGAGCAGTACTTC
>many|NA|TRBV6-1|TRBJ1-1
CASGRGVEAFF
TGTGCCAGCGGAAGGGGAGTTGAAGCTTTCTTT
>few|TRBD1|TRBV4-1|TRBJ2-7
CASSHPGGSYEQYF
TGCGCCAGCAGCCACCCAGGGGGATCCTACGAGCAGTACTTC
>NA|TRBD2|TRBV6-1|TRBJ2-1
CASKSRPGLDSYNEQFF
TGTGCCAGCAAATCTCGACCGGGACTAGACTCCTACAATGAGCAGTTCTTC
>few|TRBD2|TRBV4-1|TRBJ2-7
CASSQGESSGGYEQYF
TGCGCCAGCAGCCAAGGAGAAAGTAGCGGGGGATACGAGCAGTACTTC
>many|TRBD2|TRBV4-3|TRBJ2-5
CASSQGTWAASGGVLQETQYF
TGCGCCAGCAGCCAAGGCACATGGGCGGCTAGCGGGGGGGTATTGCAAGAGACCCAGTACTTC
>NA|TRBD1|TRBV14|TRBJ2-6
CASSQDQNRQGSGANVLTF
TGTGCCAGCAGCCAGGACCAGAATCGACAGGGCTCTGGGGCCAACGTCCTGACTTTC
>NA|NA|TRBV9|TRBJ2-1
CASSVGRRDEQFF
TGTGCCAGCAGCGTAGGGCGGCGGGATGAGCAGTTCTTC
>few|TRBD2|TRBV2|TRBJ2-3
CASSEDNSEPGGDTQYF
TGTGCCAGCAGTGAGGACAACTCCGAACCGGGGGGGGATACGCAGTATTTT
>few|TRBD2|TRBV6-4|TRBJ2-1
CASSARLAGGQEQFF
TGTGCCAGCAGTGCGCGACTAGCGGGGGGCCAAGAGCAGTTCTTC
>few|NA|TRBV20-1|TRBJ2-1
CSARFTGMSSYNEQFF
TGCAGTGCTAGATTCACAGGGATGAGCTCCTACAATGAGCAGTTCTTC
>few|NA|TRBV4-1|TRBJ1-1
CASSPRESTEAFF
TGCGCCAGCAGCCCGCGGGAGAGCACTGAAGCTTTCTTT
>few|NA|TRBV9|TRBJ2-3
CASSVEPGHSTDTQYF
TGTGCCAGCAGCGTAGAGCCAGGACATAGCACAGATACGCAGTATTTT
>few|TRBD2|TRBV11-2|TRBJ2-7
CASSLGRGVIYEQYF
TGTGCCAGCAGCTTAGGGCGGGGGGTTATTTACGAGCAGTACTTC
>NA|TRBD1|TRBV7-9|TRBJ2-2
CASSLSGTGDTGELFF
TGTGCCAGCAGTCTTTCCGGGACAGGGGACACCGGGGAGCTGTTTTTT
>once|NA|TRBV27|TRBJ1-6
CASSLSGGDNSPLHF
TGTGCCAGCAGTTTATCGGGAGGCGATAATTCACCCCTCCACTTT
>NA|NA|TRBV19|TRBJ2-5
CASSNRETQYF
TGTGCCAGTAGTAATCGAGAGACCCAGTACTTC
>NA|NA|TRBV20-1|TRBJ2-2
CSASAGQMNTGELFF
TGCAGTGCTAGTGCAGGACAGATGAACACCGGGGAGCTGTTTTTT
>NA|NA|TRBV4-1|TRBJ1-6
CASSPQQDSPLHF
TGCGCCAGCAGCCCCCAACAGGATTCACCCCTCCACTTT
>few|TRBD1|TRBV6-2/TRBV6-3|TRBJ2-1
CASSAAGGNPSSYNEQFF
TGTGCCAGCAGTGCGGCAGGGGGAAACCCCAGCTCCTACAATGAGCAGTTCTTC
>NA|TRBD2|TRBV19|TRBJ2-1
CASSIERGTYNEQFF
TGTGCCAGTAGTATTGAGCGGGGGACCTACAATGAGCAGTTCTTC
>few|TRBD1|TRBV5-1|TRBJ1-4
CASSITGTDEKLFF
TGCGCCAGCAGCATCACCGGGACAGATGAAAAACTGTTTTTT
>NA|NA|TRBV6-1|TRBJ2-2
CASSEGDTSPGELFF
TGTGCCAGCAGTGAGGGGGACACCAGCCCCGGGGAGCTGTTTTTT
>few|NA|TRBV11-2|TRBJ1-2
CASSFLTGGLVYGYTF
TGTGCCAGCAGCTTCCTGACAGGAGGGTTGGTCTATGGCTACACCTTC
>NA|NA|TRBV6-2/TRBV6-3|TRBJ2-2
CASSYYRRGELFF
TGTGCCAGCAGTTACTATCGCAGGGGGGAGCTGTTTTTT
>once|NA|TRBV2|TRBJ1-2
CASSNIGVRVRF
TGTGCCAGCAGTAACATTGGGGTGAGGGTGCGCTTC
>NA|NA|TRBV3-1|TRBJ1-2
CASSQEWGPGGYTF
TGTGCCAGCAGCCAAGAATGGGGGCCGGGAGGCTACACCTTC
>NA|NA|TRBV27|TRBJ2-1
CASSPSKHEQFF
TGTGCCAGCAGTCCGTCGAAGCATGAGCAGTTCTTC
>NA|NA|TRBV6-2/TRBV6-3|TRBJ1-3
CASSYYGQNSGNTIYF
TGTGCCAGCAGTTACTATGGACAGAACTCTGGAAACACCATATATTTT
>few|NA|TRBV2|TRBJ1-1
CASSAPIQPENTEAFF
TGTGCCAGCAGTGCTCCTATCCAGCCAGAGAACACTGAAGCTTTCTTT
>few|TRBD1|TRBV11-3|TRBJ2-1
CASSRRGQNSNEQFF
TGTGCCAGCAGCCGAAGGGGGCAGAACTCCAATGAGCAGTTCTTC
>NA|NA|TRBV5-6|TRBJ2-1
CASSVRGRVGYNEQFF
TGTGCCAGCAGCGTACGGGGCAGGGTTGGCTACAATGAGCAGTTCTTC
>NA|NA|TRBV9|TRBJ2-3
CASSGASTLDLKYF
TGTGCCAGCAGCGGCGCTTCCACCCTGGACCTCAAGTATTTT
>few|TRBD1|TRBV24-1|TRBJ2-1
CATSGGTGKRNEQFF
TGTGCCACCAGTGGCGGGACAGGGAAACGGAATGAGCAGTTCTTC
>NA|TRBD1|TRBV9|TRBJ2-1
CASSVAGQAYNEQFF
TGTGCCAGCAGCGTAGCGGGACAGGCATACAATGAGCAGTTCTTC
>NA|TRBD2|TRBV7-6|TRBJ2-1
CASSKGLAGVQFF
TGTGCCAGCAGCAAGGGACTAGCGGGGGTTCAGTTCTTC
>many|NA|TRBV7-8|TRBJ1-4
CASSFGQEGQEKLFF
TGTGCCAGCAGCTTCGGGCAGGAAGGACAGGAAAAACTGTTTTTT
>NA|TRBD1|TRBV4-1|TRBJ2-1
CASSGRTGETYNEQFF
TGTGCCAGCAGCGGACGGACAGGGGAAACCTACAATGAGCAGTTCTTC
>NA|TRBD1|TRBV20-1|TRBJ1-2
CSARVTGTGGIVKPGIDGYTF
TGCAGTGCTAGAGTCACCGGGACAGGGGGCATTGTGAAGCCCGGCATCGATGGCTACACCTTC
>NA|NA|TRBV11-2|TRBJ1-1
CASSSTGTLNTEAFF
TGTGCCAGCAGCTCGACCGGGACTTTGAACACTGAAGCTTTCTTT
>NA|NA|TRBV28|TRBJ1-5
CASSSRQRGNQPQHF
TGTGCCAGCAGTTCCCGACAGAGGGGCAATCAGCCCCAGCATTTT
>many|NA|TRBV19|TRBJ2-2
CASTTRVRFGELFF
TGTGCCAGTACCACTCGGGTTCGTTTTGGGGAGCTGTTTTTT
>few|NA|TRBV29-1|TRBJ2-5
CSVEEGLEEETQYF
TGCAGCGTTGAAGAAGGCCTAGAGGAAGAGACCCAGTACTTC
>many|TRBD2|TRBV27|TRBJ2-1
CASSPTPGTSGGYNEQFF
TGTGCCAGCAGTCCAACCCCCGGGACTAGCGGGGGTTACAATGAGCAGTTCTTC
>NA|NA|TRBV7-9|TRBJ2-5
CASSQPRAQETQYF
TGTGCCAGCAGCCAGCCAAGGGCTCAAGAGACCCAGTACTTC
>NA|TRBD1|TRBV27|TRBJ1-4
CASKTGTATNEKLFF
TGTGCCAGCAAGACAGGGACCGCAACTAATGAAAAACTGTTTTTT
>NA|TRBD1|TRBV4-1|TRBJ1-1
CASSQARGTEAFF
TGCGCCAGCAGCCAAGCCAGGGGGACTGAAGCTTTCTTT
>few|TRBD2|TRBV2|TRBJ2-1
CASRGTITF
TGTGCCAGCAGGGGGACTATCACGTTC
>NA|TRBD2|TRBV7-9|TRBJ2-3
CASSPRSGGPTDTQYF
TGTGCCAGCAGCCCTAGGAGCGGGGGGCCTACGGATACGCAGTATTTT
>NA|NA|TRBV29-1|TRBJ1-2
CSVEDRPDYGYTF
TGCAGCGTTGAAGATCGTCCTGACTATGGCTACACCTTC
>many|TRBD1|TRBV6-2/TRBV6-3|TRBJ1-2
CASSPRRTGAGSYGYTF
TGTGCCAGCAGTCCCCGGCGGACAGGAGCCGGTTCCTATGGCTACACCTTC